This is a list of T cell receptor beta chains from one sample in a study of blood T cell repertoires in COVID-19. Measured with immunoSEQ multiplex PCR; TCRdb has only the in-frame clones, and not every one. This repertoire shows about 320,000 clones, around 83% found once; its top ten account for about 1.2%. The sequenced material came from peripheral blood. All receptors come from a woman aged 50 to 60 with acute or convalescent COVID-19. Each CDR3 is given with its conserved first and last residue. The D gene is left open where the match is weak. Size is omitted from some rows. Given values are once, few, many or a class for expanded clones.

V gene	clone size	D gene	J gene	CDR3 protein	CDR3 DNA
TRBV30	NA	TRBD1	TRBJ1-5	CAWNLQGVRSQPQHF	TGTGCCTGGAACCTACAGGGGGTTCGTAGTCAGCCCCAGCATTTT
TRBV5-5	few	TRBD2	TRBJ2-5	CASSLPGGEETQYF	TGTGCCAGCAGCTTGCCGGGAGGGGAAGAGACCCAGTACTTC
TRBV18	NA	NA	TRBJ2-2	CASSPPEMNRVNTGELFF	TGTGCCAGCTCACCACCGGAGATGAACAGGGTAAACACCGGGGAGCTGTTTTTT
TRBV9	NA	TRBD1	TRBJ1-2	CASSVDWTGNYGYTF	TGTGCCAGCAGCGTAGATTGGACAGGAAACTATGGCTACACCTTC
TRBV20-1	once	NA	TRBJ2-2	CSASDPQLGNTGELFF	TGCAGTGCTAGTGACCCCCAACTAGGGAACACCGGGGAGCTGTTTTTT
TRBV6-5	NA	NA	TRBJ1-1	CASSYSRWALAEAFF	TGTGCCAGCAGTTACAGTCGGTGGGCCCTCGCTGAAGCTTTCTTT
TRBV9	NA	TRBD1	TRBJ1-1	CASSGDSMSTEAFF	TGTGCCAGCAGCGGGGACAGCATGAGCACTGAAGCTTTCTTT
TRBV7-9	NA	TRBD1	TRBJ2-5	CASSFRDRGETQYF	TGTGCCAGCAGCTTCCGGGACAGGGGAGAGACCCAGTACTTC
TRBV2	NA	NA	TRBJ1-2	CASSEKQAVVYGYTF	TGTGCCAGCAGTGAAAAGCAAGCCGTGGTCTATGGCTACACCTTC
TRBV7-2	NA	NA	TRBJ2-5	CASSQGVQYQETQYF	TGTGCCAGCAGTCAAGGGGTACAGTACCAAGAGACCCAGTACTTC
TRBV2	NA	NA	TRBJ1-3	CASRPGHSSGNTIYF	TGTGCCAGCAGGCCGGGACACAGCTCTGGAAACACCATATATTTT
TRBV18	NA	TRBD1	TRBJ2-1	CASSPGAGTGNNEQFF	TGTGCCAGCTCACCAGGGGCCGGGACAGGGAACAATGAGCAGTTCTTC
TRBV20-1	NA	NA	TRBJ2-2	CSASNPDRGSLNTGELFF	TGCAGTGCTAGTAACCCGGATAGAGGGTCCCTAAACACCGGGGAGCTGTTTTTT
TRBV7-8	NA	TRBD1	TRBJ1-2	CASSFSQGAYGYTF	TGTGCCAGCAGCTTTTCCCAGGGGGCTTACGGCTACACCTTC
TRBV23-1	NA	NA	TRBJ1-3	CASSQSWQGMGNTIYF	TGCGCCAGCAGTCAATCTTGGCAGGGAATGGGAAACACCATATATTTT
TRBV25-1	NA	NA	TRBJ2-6	CASSDPSGANVLTF	TGTGCCAGCAGTGACCCTTCTGGGGCCAACGTCCTGACTTTC
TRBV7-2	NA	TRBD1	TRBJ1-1	CASSRVGQNIEAFF	TGTGCCAGCAGTCGAGTGGGACAGAATATTGAAGCTTTCTTT
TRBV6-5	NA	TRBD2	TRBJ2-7	CASTGRSSYEQYF	TGTGCCAGCACCGGGAGGAGCTCCTACGAGCAGTACTTC
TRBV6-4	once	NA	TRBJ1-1	CASRAQGFGDTEAFF	TGTGCCAGCAGAGCCCAGGGATTTGGGGACACTGAAGCTTTCTTT
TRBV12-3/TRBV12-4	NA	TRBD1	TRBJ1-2	CASSLQGATGYTF	TGTGCCAGCAGTTTGCAGGGGGCGACTGGCTACACCTTC
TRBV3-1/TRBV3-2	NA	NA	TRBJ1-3	CASSQATPNTIYF	TGTGCCAGCAGCCAAGCGACACCGAACACCATATATTTT
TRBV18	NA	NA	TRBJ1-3	CASSPGRTPGNTIYF	TGTGCCAGCTCACCGGGGAGAACGCCAGGAAACACCATATATTTT
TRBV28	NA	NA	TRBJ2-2	CASTPRGTGELFF	TGTGCCAGCACTCCCCGGGGGACCGGGGAGCTGTTTTTT
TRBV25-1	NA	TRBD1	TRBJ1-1	CASSLGQGWADPEAFF	TGTGCCAGCAGCCTCGGACAGGGTTGGGCAGACCCTGAAGCTTTCTTT
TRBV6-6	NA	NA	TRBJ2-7	CASSDSGAYEQYF	TGTGCCAGCAGTGACAGTGGGGCCTACGAGCAGTACTTC
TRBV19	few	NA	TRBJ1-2	CASNGANYGYTF	TGTGCCAGTAATGGAGCTAACTATGGCTACACCTTC
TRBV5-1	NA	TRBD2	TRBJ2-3	CASSYPGTSGSSTDTQYF	TGCGCCAGCAGTTATCCCGGGACTAGCGGTTCTAGCACAGATACGCAGTATTTT